This is a list of T cell receptor beta chains from one sample in a study of cytomegalovirus exposure and HLA in healthy donors. Data came from immunoSEQ multiplex PCR; TCRdb stores just in-frame clones and leaves some out. Among around 99,000 clones, around 77% were seen once, and the ten largest hold roughly 3%. The specimen sequenced was PBMCs. These TCRs come from a man between 40 and 49 years old in good health and CMV-seronegative. The CDR3 runs from the conserved cysteine through the conserved F or W. A D gene is named only where the DNA matches it firmly. Size values are once, few and many counts, or a class for expanded clones, and some rows have none.

d_gene: .; j_gene: TRBJ1-6; abundance: .; v_gene: TRBV30; CDR3aa: CAWSVRQVGSYNSPLHF; CDR3nt: TGTGCCTGGAGTGTCAGGCAGGTGGGCTCCTATAATTCACCCCTCCACTTT
d_gene: TRBD1; j_gene: TRBJ2-7; abundance: few; v_gene: TRBV30; CDR3aa: CAWTGDSTYEQYF; CDR3nt: TGTGCCTGGACTGGGGACAGCACCTACGAGCAGTACTTC
d_gene: .; j_gene: TRBJ2-6; abundance: .; v_gene: TRBV6-1; CDR3aa: CAMARAGANVLTF; CDR3nt: TGTGCCATGGCGAGGGCTGGGGCCAACGTCCTGACTTTC
d_gene: .; j_gene: TRBJ1-2; abundance: .; v_gene: TRBV5-6; CDR3aa: CASSKTPGHCGYTF; CDR3nt: TGTGCCAGCAGCAAGACCCCAGGGCACTGTGGCTACACCTTC
d_gene: .; j_gene: TRBJ1-2; abundance: .; v_gene: TRBV28; CDR3aa: CASIPQETNYGYTF; CDR3nt: TGTGCCAGCATCCCACAGGAAACTAACTATGGCTACACCTTC
d_gene: TRBD1; j_gene: TRBJ2-2; abundance: .; v_gene: TRBV10-3; CDR3aa: CAIRGQTGELFF; CDR3nt: TGTGCCATCAGGGGACAGACCGGGGAGCTGTTTTTT
d_gene: .; j_gene: TRBJ1-1; abundance: .; v_gene: TRBV29-1; CDR3aa: CSVDLLGQAEAFF; CDR3nt: TGCAGCGTTGATTTGCTGGGGCAGGCTGAAGCTTTCTTT
d_gene: .; j_gene: TRBJ1-5; abundance: .; v_gene: TRBV19; CDR3aa: CASSIDPFSPQHF; CDR3nt: TGTGCCAGTAGTATAGATCCCTTTAGTCCCCAGCATTTT
d_gene: .; j_gene: TRBJ2-5; abundance: .; v_gene: TRBV25-1; CDR3aa: CASSEFGGLSSGETQYF; CDR3nt: TGTGCCAGCAGTGAATTCGGGGGGCTTAGCAGCGGAGAGACCCAGTACTTC
d_gene: .; j_gene: TRBJ2-7; abundance: .; v_gene: TRBV6-6; CDR3aa: CASSYSTGTQDYEQYF; CDR3nt: TGTGCCAGCAGTTACTCTACCGGGACACAGGACTACGAGCAGTACTTC
d_gene: TRBD2; j_gene: TRBJ2-7; abundance: .; v_gene: TRBV7-7; CDR3aa: CASSSFGGGRAGEQYF; CDR3nt: TGTGCCAGCAGCTCCTTCGGGGGGGGGAGGGCCGGAGAGCAGTACTTC
d_gene: .; j_gene: TRBJ2-5; abundance: .; v_gene: TRBV19; CDR3aa: CASSAGETQYF; CDR3nt: TGTGCCAGTAGTGCAGGGGAGACCCAGTACTTC
d_gene: TRBD1; j_gene: TRBJ1-5; abundance: .; v_gene: TRBV27; CDR3aa: CASSPSDRGRQPQHF; CDR3nt: TGTGCCAGCAGTCCCTCAGACAGGGGGCGTCAGCCCCAGCATTTT
d_gene: TRBD1; j_gene: TRBJ2-7; abundance: .; v_gene: TRBV6-5; CDR3aa: CASRTPTGASYEQYF; CDR3nt: TGTGCCAGCAGGACCCCCACAGGGGCCTCCTACGAGCAGTACTTC
d_gene: .; j_gene: TRBJ1-2; abundance: .; v_gene: TRBV7-6; CDR3aa: CASSLSGQGVGYTF; CDR3nt: TGTGCCAGCAGCTTATCCGGGCAGGGCGTTGGCTACACCTTC
d_gene: .; j_gene: TRBJ1-6; abundance: .; v_gene: TRBV6-5; CDR3aa: CASSYEGDYNSPLHF; CDR3nt: TGTGCCAGCAGTTATGAGGGGGACTATAATTCACCCCTCCACTTT
d_gene: .; j_gene: TRBJ1-5; abundance: .; v_gene: TRBV28; CDR3aa: CASSFVRGGNQPQHF; CDR3nt: TGTGCCAGCAGTTTCGTGCGGGGAGGCAATCAGCCCCAGCATTTT
d_gene: .; j_gene: TRBJ1-2; abundance: .; v_gene: TRBV6-5; CDR3aa: CASSYSDSLYGYTF; CDR3nt: TGTGCCAGCAGTTACAGCGACAGCCTCTATGGCTACACCTTC
d_gene: .; j_gene: TRBJ1-3; abundance: .; v_gene: TRBV11-2; CDR3aa: CASSLGAGEGNTIYF; CDR3nt: TGTGCCAGCAGCTTAGGGGCGGGGGAAGGAAACACCATATATTTT
d_gene: TRBD2; j_gene: TRBJ2-5; abundance: .; v_gene: TRBV10-1; CDR3aa: CASSQRGGLEETQYF; CDR3nt: TGCGCCAGCAGCCAGAGAGGGGGACTAGAAGAGACCCAGTACTTC
d_gene: .; j_gene: TRBJ2-2; abundance: many; v_gene: TRBV19; CDR3aa: CASSIGRGTGELFF; CDR3nt: TGTGCCAGTAGTATTGGTCGGGGCACCGGGGAGCTGTTTTTT
d_gene: TRBD1; j_gene: TRBJ1-2; abundance: .; v_gene: TRBV7-8; CDR3aa: CASSPTGGHNYGYTF; CDR3nt: TGTGCCAGCAGCCCCACAGGGGGTCATAACTATGGCTACACCTTC
d_gene: .; j_gene: TRBJ1-4; abundance: .; v_gene: TRBV6-5; CDR3aa: CASTSRGQTNEKLFF; CDR3nt: TGTGCCAGCACCTCCCGTGGGCAAACTAATGAAAAACTGTTTTTT
d_gene: TRBD2; j_gene: TRBJ2-3; abundance: once; v_gene: TRBV18; CDR3aa: CASSPRTSGVTDTQYF; CDR3nt: TGTGCCAGCTCACCACGGACTAGCGGGGTCACAGATACGCAGTATTTT
d_gene: TRBD1; j_gene: TRBJ2-5; abundance: .; v_gene: TRBV5-6; CDR3aa: CASRLTAGGAGTQYF; CDR3nt: TGTGCCAGCCGCCTGACGGCAGGGGGCGCGGGGACCCAGTACTTC